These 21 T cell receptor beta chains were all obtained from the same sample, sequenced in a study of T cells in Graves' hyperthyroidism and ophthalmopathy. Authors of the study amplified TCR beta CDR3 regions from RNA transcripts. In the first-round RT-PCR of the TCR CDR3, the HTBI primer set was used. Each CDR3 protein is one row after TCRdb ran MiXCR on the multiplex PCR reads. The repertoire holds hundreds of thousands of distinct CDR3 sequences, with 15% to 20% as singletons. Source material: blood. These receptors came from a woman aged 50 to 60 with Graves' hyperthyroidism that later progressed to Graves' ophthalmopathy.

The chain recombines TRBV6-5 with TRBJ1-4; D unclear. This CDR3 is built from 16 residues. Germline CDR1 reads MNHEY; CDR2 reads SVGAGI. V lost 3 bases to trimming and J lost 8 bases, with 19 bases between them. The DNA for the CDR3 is TGTGCCAGCAGTTATCGGCCACTCCGGTTCGGGGAAAAACTGTTTTTT. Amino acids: CASSYRPLRFGEKLFF.

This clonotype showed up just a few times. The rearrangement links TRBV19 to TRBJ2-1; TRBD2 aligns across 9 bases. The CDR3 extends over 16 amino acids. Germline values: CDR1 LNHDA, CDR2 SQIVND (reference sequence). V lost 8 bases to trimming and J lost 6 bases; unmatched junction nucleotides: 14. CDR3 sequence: CASYTQGSGGSNEQFF. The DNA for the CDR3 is TGTGCCAGTTACACCCAGGGTAGCGGGGGTTCCAATGAGCAGTTCTTC.

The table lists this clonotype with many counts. The CDR3 DNA is TGTGCCAGCAGCGTTACAGCGAACACTGAAGCTTTCTTT. Its protein is CASSVTANTEAFF. The chain joins TRBV9 to TRBJ1-1; D not resolved. CDR1 SGDLS and CDR2 YYNGEE come from the germline V gene. The length of the CDR3 is 13 residues. The V gene lost 2 bases and the J gene lost 1 base, with 6 bases spanning the gap.

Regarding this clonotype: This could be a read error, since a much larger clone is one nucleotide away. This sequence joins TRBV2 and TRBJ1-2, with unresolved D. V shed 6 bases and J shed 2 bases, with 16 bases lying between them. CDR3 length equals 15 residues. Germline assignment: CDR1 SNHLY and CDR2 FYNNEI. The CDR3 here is CASRKSGRLNYGYTF. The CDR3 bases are TGTGCCAGCAGAAAGTCGGGCAGGTTGAACTATGGCTACACCTTC. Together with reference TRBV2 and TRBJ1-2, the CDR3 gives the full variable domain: EPEVTQTPSHQVTQMGQEVILRCVPISNHLYFYWYRQILGQKVEFLVSFYNNEISEKSEIFDDQFSVERPDGSNFTLKIRSTKLEDSAMYFCASRKSGRLNYGYTFGSGTRLTVV.

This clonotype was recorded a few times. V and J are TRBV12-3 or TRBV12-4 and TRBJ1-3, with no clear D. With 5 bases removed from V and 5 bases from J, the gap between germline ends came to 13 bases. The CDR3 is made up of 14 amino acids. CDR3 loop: CASSPDGGRNTIYF. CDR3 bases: TGTGCCAGCAGTCCGGACGGTGGGAGAAACACCATATATTTT.

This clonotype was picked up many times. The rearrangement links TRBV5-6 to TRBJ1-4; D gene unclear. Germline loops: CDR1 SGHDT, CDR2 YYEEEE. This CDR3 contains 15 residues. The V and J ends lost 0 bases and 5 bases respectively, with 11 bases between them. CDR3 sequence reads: CASSLVAAANEKLFF. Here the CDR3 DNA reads TGTGCCAGCAGCTTGGTGGCAGCTGCGAATGAAAAACTGTTTTTT. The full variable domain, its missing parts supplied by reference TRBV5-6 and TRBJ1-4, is DAGVTQSPTHLIKTRGQQVTLRCSPKSGHDTVSWYQQALGQGPQFIFQYYEEEERQRGNFPDRFSGHQFPNYSSELNVNALLLGDSALYLCASSLVAAANEKLFFGSGTQLSVL.

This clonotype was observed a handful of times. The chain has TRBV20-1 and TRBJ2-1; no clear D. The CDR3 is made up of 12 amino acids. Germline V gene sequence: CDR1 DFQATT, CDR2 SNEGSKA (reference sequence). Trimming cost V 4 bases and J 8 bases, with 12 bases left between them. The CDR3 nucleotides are TGCAGTGCTATTTCGGTGTCCGATGAGCAGTTCTTC. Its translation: CSAISVSDEQFF.

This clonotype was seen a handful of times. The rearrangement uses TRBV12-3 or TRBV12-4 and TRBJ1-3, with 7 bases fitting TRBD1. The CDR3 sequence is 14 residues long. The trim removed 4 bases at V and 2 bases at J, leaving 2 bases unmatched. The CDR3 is CASSSGTAGNTIYF. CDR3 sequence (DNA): TGTGCCAGCAGTTCTGGGACAGCTGGAAACACCATATATTTT.

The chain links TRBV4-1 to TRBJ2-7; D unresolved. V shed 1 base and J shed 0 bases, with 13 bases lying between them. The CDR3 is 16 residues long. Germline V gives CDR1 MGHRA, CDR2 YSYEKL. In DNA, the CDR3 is TGCGCCAGCAGCCAAGTGTCCAGCGTGAGCTCCTACGAGCAGTACTTC. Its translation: CASSQVSSVSSYEQYF.

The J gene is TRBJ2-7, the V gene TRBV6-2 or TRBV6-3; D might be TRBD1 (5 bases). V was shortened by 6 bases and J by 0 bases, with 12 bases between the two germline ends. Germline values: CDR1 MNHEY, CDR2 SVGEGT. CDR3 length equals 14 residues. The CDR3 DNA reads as TGTGCCAGCAGCCAGACGGACACCTCCTACGAGCAGTACTTC. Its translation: CASSQTDTSYEQYF.

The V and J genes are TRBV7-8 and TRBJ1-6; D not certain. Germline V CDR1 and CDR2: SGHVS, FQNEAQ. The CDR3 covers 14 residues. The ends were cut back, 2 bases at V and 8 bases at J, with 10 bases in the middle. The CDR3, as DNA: TGTGCCAGCAGCTTATCGCTGGGTGATTCACCCCTCCACTTT. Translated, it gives CASSLSLGDSPLHF. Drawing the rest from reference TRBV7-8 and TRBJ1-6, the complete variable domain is GAGVSQSPRYKVAKRGQDVALRCDPISGHVSLFWYQQALGQGPEFLTYFQNEAQLDKSGLPSDRFFAERPEGSVSTLKIQRTQQEDSAVYLCASSLSLGDSPLHFGNGTRLTVT.

CDR3 loop: CASSHPGDAGEQYF. CDR3 nucleotides: TGCGCCAGCAGCCACCCTGGGGACGCAGGAGAGCAGTACTTC. V gene TRBV4-1 combines with J gene TRBJ2-7; D may correspond to TRBD1 or TRBD2 (5 bases each). CDR1 and CDR2 (germline): MGHRA, YSYEKL. V was clipped by 3 bases and J by 7 bases, with 16 bases between them. The CDR3 loop spans 14 amino acids.

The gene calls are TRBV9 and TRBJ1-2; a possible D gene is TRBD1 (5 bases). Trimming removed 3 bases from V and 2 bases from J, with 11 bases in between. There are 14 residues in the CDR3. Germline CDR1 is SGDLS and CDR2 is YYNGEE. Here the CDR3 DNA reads TGTGCCAGCAGCGCCCAACAGGAGAACTATGGCTACACCTTC. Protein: CASSAQQENYGYTF.

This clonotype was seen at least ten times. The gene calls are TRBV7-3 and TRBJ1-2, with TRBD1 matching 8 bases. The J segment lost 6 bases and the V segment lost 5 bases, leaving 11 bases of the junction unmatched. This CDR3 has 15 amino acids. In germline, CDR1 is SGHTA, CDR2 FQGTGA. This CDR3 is CASSLAQGAWDGYTF. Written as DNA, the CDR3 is TGTGCCAGCAGCCTAGCCCAGGGGGCCTGGGATGGCTACACCTTC.

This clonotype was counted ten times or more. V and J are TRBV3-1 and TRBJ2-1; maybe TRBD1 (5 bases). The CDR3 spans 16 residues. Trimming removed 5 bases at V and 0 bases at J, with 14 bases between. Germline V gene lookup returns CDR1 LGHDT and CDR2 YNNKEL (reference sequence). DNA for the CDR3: TGTGCCAGCAGCACACTACAGGCGCACTCCTACAATGAGCAGTTCTTC. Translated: CASSTLQAHSYNEQFF.

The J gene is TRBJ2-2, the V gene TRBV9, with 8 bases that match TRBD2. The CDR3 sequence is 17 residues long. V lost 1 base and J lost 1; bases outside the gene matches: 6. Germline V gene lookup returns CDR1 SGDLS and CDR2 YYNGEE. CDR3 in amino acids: CASSVLSSGGNTGELFF. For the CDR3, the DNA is TGTGCCAGCAGCGTATTATCCAGCGGGGGGAACACCGGGGAGCTGTTTTTT.

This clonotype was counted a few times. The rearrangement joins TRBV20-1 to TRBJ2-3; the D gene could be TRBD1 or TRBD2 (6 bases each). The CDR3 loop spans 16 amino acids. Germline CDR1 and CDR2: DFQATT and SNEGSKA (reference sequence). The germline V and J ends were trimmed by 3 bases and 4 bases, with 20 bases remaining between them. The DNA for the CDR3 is TGCAGTGCTAGTTTGAGGTTAGGGGGGCTGGCAGATACGCAGTATTTT. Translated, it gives CSASLRLGGLADTQYF.

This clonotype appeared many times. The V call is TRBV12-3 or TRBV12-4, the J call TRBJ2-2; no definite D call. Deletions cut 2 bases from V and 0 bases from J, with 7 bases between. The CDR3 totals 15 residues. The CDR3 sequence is CASSLSPTNTGELFF. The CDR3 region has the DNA TGTGCCAGCAGTTTAAGTCCGACGAACACCGGGGAGCTGTTTTTT.

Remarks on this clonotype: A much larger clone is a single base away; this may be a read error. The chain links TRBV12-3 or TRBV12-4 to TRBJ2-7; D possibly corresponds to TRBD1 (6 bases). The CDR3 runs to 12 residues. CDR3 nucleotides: TGTGCCAGCAGTGCAGGGGTGCACGAGCGGTACTTC. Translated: CASSAGVHERYF.

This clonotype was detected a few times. DNA of the CDR3: TGTGCCAGCAGTTTAGCTGGGGGGCGTCTCGAGACCCAGTACTTC. This codes for CASSLAGGRLETQYF. This chain uses TRBV28 with TRBJ2-5; tentatively, D is TRBD1 or TRBD2 (6 bases each). Trimming removed 2 bases at V and 5 bases at J, with 15 bases between. The CDR3 covers 15 residues. Per the germline V gene, CDR1 is MDHEN and CDR2 is SYDVKM.

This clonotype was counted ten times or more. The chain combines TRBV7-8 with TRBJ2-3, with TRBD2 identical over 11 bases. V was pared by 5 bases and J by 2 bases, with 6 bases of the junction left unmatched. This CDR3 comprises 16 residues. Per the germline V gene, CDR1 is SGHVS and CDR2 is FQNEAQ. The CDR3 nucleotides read TGTGCCAGCAGCAAAGGGACTAGCGGACTCACAGATACGCAGTATTTT. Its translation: CASSKGTSGLTDTQYF.